The entry below describes one TCR beta chain. In the same sample, other DNA sequences code for this CDR3. Individuals drawn from 24 US areas were roughly 18 to 95 years old. Participants were placed into cohorts based on the clinical history they reported. These data originate in a study of blood T cell repertoires in COVID-19. Assay used: immunoSEQ multiplex PCR; TCRdb lists only in-frame clones, some missing. The table records approximately 390,000 clones, roughly 86% of them present only once. V was pared by 3 bases and J by 5 bases, with 7 bases between. CDR1 is GTSNPN and CDR2 is SVGIG in the germline V gene (reference sequence). The CDR3 has 11 residues.

Sequencing input: PBMCs or T cells enriched from blood (not recorded which). V and J are TRBV30 and TRBJ2-5; possible D gene TRBD2, 6 bases. The receptor was derived from a woman aged 40 to 55 with acute COVID-19. CDR3 coding DNA: TGTGCCTGGAGCGGAGGGGAGACCCAGTACTTC. Protein: CAWSGGETQYF.